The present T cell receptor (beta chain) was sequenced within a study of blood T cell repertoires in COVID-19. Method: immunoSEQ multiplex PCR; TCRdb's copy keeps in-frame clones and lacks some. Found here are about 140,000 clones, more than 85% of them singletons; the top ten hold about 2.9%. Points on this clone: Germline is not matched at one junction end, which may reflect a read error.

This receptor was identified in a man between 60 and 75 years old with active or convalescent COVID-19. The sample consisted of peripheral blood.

The CDR3 coding sequence is TGTGCTAGCAGCTTATCGGGACTTAGCACAGATACGCAGTATTTT. This sequence encodes CASSLSGLSTDTQYF. V usage is TRBV7-7 and J usage is TRBJ2-3; D may be TRBD2 (6 bases). Looked up from germline, CDR1 is SSHAT and CDR2 is FNYEAQ (reference sequence). The CDR3 runs 15 residues.